The rows below give T cell receptor beta chains drawn from one sample of a study of blood T cell repertoires in COVID-19. Repertoires were generated with immunoSEQ multiplex PCR, while TCRdb's copy carries only in-frame clones and drops some. Found here are about 230,000 clones, 85% of them singletons; the top ten hold around 0.98%. What was sequenced was peripheral blood. These receptors all come from a man in his forties with acute or convalescent COVID-19. CDR3s include the opening cysteine and the closing phenylalanine or tryptophan. D genes are given only for firm matches. Expanded clones are given a class, and other clones once, few, many or no size at all.

j_gene,d_gene,abundance,v_gene,CDR3nt,CDR3aa
TRBJ2-5,TRBD2,NA,TRBV11-2,TGTGCCAGCAGCCGGGGGGGCGAGGAGACCCAGTACTTC,CASSRGGEETQYF
TRBJ2-1,NA,NA,TRBV5-1,TGCGCCAGCGGGCGGGGCTCCTCCTACAATGAGCAGTTCTTC,CASGRGSSYNEQFF
TRBJ1-4,NA,NA,TRBV12-3/TRBV12-4,TGTGCCAGCAGTTTAGGGAGTAATGAAAAACTGTTTTTT,CASSLGSNEKLFF
TRBJ2-3,NA,few,TRBV29-1,TGCAGCGTTGAAGGCCGTCCTGCGACAGATACGCAGTATTTT,CSVEGRPATDTQYF
TRBJ2-5,NA,NA,TRBV28,TGTGCCAGCAGTTTGGGCCAGCAAGAGACCCAGTACTTC,CASSLGQQETQYF
TRBJ1-4,TRBD1,NA,TRBV28,TGTGCCAGCAGTGGGACAGTCAATGAAAAACTGTTTTTT,CASSGTVNEKLFF
TRBJ1-1,TRBD1,NA,TRBV12-3/TRBV12-4,TGTGCCAGCAGTCCGGGACAGGGGACTGAAGCTTTCTTT,CASSPGQGTEAFF
TRBJ1-2,NA,NA,TRBV10-1,TGCGCCAGCAGTGGGACCAGGGGATACTATGGCTACACCTTC,CASSGTRGYYGYTF
TRBJ1-6,NA,NA,TRBV28,TGTGCCAGCAGTTTCGGACGGGGTTCACCCCTCCACTTT,CASSFGRGSPLHF
TRBJ2-4,TRBD1,NA,TRBV3-1/TRBV3-2,TGTGCCAGCAGCCACGGACAGGGGGGCGGCATTCAGTACTTC,CASSHGQGGGIQYF
TRBJ1-1,TRBD1,NA,TRBV11-2,TGTGCCAGCAGCACGATTCACCCCGGGACAGGGACTATGAACACTGAAGCTTTCTTT,CASSTIHPGTGTMNTEAFF
TRBJ2-7,NA,NA,TRBV5-1,TGCGCCAGCAGCTCACAGCCTACAGGAATGGCTGCATACGAGCAGTACTTC,CASSSQPTGMAAYEQYF
TRBJ1-2,NA,NA,TRBV10-3,TGTGCCATCAGCAGATCCGGGGGGGAGGTGTTTAGCTACACCTTC,CAISRSGGEVFSYTF
TRBJ2-2,NA,NA,TRBV5-6,TGTGCCAGCAGCTTGGTCGGACAGAACACCGGGGAGCTGTTTTTT,CASSLVGQNTGELFF
TRBJ1-2,TRBD1,NA,TRBV9,TGTGCCAGCACCGCATTTGACAGGGGACGAGGCTACACCTTC,CASTAFDRGRGYTF
TRBJ1-2,NA,NA,TRBV6-5,TGTGCCAGCAGTACCCGGGTGGGGGGGAGCGGCTACACCTTC,CASSTRVGGSGYTF
TRBJ2-1,NA,NA,TRBV5-1,TGCGCCAGCAGCTTGGGTCTAGTTGGGGGCGATGAGCAGTTCTTC,CASSLGLVGGDEQFF
TRBJ2-7,TRBD1,once,TRBV30,TGTGCCTGGAGTGACGGACAGGGTGGGGAAGTGGGGCAGTACTTC,CAWSDGQGGEVGQYF
TRBJ2-4,NA,NA,TRBV12-3/TRBV12-4,TGTGCCAGCCGCGCATCGGGCAAAAACATTCAGTACTTC,CASRASGKNIQYF
TRBJ2-2,TRBD2,NA,TRBV7-3,TGTGCCAGCAGCTTAACCCTGCCCTGGGGGGGGGTCGTCGACACCGGGGAGCTGTTTTTT,CASSLTLPWGGVVDTGELFF
TRBJ1-1,NA,NA,TRBV5-6,TGTGCCAGCAGCTCGGGGAGGGGGGCGAACACTGAAGCTTTCTTT,CASSSGRGANTEAFF
TRBJ1-2,NA,NA,TRBV29-1,TGCAGCGTTGAGAAGCAGGGGAACTATGGCTACACCTTC,CSVEKQGNYGYTF
TRBJ1-2,NA,NA,TRBV5-1,TGCGCCAGCAGCTTGGAGGGGGGGTCAAATTACTACACCTTC,CASSLEGGSNYYTF
TRBJ2-2,TRBD1,NA,TRBV6-4,TGTGCCGGATGGGGGCAGGGGGCATACACCGGGGAGCTGTTTTTT,CAGWGQGAYTGELFF
TRBJ1-5,TRBD1,NA,TRBV7-8,TGTGCCAGCAGCTTCGACAGGGATCAGCCCCAGCATTTT,CASSFDRDQPQHF
TRBJ1-5,NA,NA,TRBV3-1/TRBV3-2,TGTGCCAGCAGCGCGGGCGGTAATCAGCCCCAGCATTTT,CASSAGGNQPQHF
TRBJ1-1,TRBD1,NA,TRBV10-3,TGTGCCATCAGAGGGGACAGGGAGGGACCTGAAGCTTTCTTT,CAIRGDREGPEAFF
TRBJ1-4,NA,NA,TRBV30,TGTGCCTGCAAAGGGGATGAAAAACTGTTTTTT,CACKGDEKLFF
TRBJ1-1,NA,NA,TRBV27,TGTGCCAGCAGTCTAGGACAGCTCACTGAAGCTTTCTTT,CASSLGQLTEAFF
TRBJ1-1,NA,NA,TRBV30,TGTGCCTGGAGCCAGCTAGGTGGGGGGAAGAACACTGAAGCTTTCTTT,CAWSQLGGGKNTEAFF
TRBJ2-1,TRBD1,NA,TRBV28,TGTGCCAGCAGTTTAACAGGGGGAACAGTGAGGGAGCAGTTCTTC,CASSLTGGTVREQFF
TRBJ2-3,TRBD2,NA,TRBV24-1,TGTGCCACCAGTGACAGCGGGGGATCTAGCACAGATACGCAGTATTTT,CATSDSGGSSTDTQYF
TRBJ1-1,NA,NA,TRBV12-3/TRBV12-4,TGTGCCAGCAGTTTTAGATCTGAAGCTTTCTTT,CASSFRSEAFF
TRBJ2-7,TRBD1,once,TRBV4-3,TGCGCCAGCAGCCCCGGCTCGGGACAGAGCTTTTACGAGCAGTACTTC,CASSPGSGQSFYEQYF
TRBJ1-2,NA,NA,TRBV19,TGTGCCAGTAGTAGCCGAGGGCATGGCTACACCTTC,CASSSRGHGYTF
TRBJ2-1,TRBD2,NA,TRBV5-4,TGTGCCAGCAGCCCGGGAGGGAGGGGGGGTTACAATGAGCAGTTCTTC,CASSPGGRGGYNEQFF
TRBJ1-2,NA,NA,TRBV5-4,TGTGCCAGCAGGCGAGCGGGGGGGGACTATGGCTACACCTTC,CASRRAGGDYGYTF
TRBJ1-6,TRBD1,NA,TRBV3-1/TRBV3-2,TGTGCCAGCAGCCGCGGGACAGAGAATTCACCCCTCCACTTT,CASSRGTENSPLHF
TRBJ1-2,TRBD1,NA,TRBV27,TGTGCCAGCAGTTTATCCCCCAACAGGGGACTTAGGAACTATGGCTACACCTTC,CASSLSPNRGLRNYGYTF
TRBJ1-2,NA,NA,TRBV9,TGTGCCAGCAGCGTAGTAGGCGGCTATGGCTACACCTTC,CASSVVGGYGYTF
TRBJ2-2,TRBD1,NA,TRBV25-1,TGTGCCAGCAGTGATCCGGGACAGGGGATCGCCGGGGAGCTGTTTTTT,CASSDPGQGIAGELFF
TRBJ1-2,NA,once,TRBV19,TGTGCCAGTAGTATAACAGGGATTAGTGGCTACACCTTC,CASSITGISGYTF
TRBJ2-1,NA,NA,TRBV10-1,TGCGCCAGCAGTGAGAAGACTAGGGTCAATGAGCAGTTCTTC,CASSEKTRVNEQFF
TRBJ2-5,NA,NA,TRBV3-1/TRBV3-2,TGTGCCAGCAGCCAAGCTGGGGCTGGGACCCAGTACTTC,CASSQAGAGTQYF
TRBJ2-1,NA,NA,TRBV5-1,TGCGCCAGCAGCTTGGGAGGAATCTACAATGAGCAGTTCTTC,CASSLGGIYNEQFF
TRBJ2-1,TRBD2,NA,TRBV28,TGTGCCAGCAACTCGGGAGGGGACAATGAGCAGTTCTTC,CASNSGGDNEQFF
TRBJ2-7,TRBD1,NA,TRBV5-1,TGCGCCAGCAGCCCGGGACAGGAGGGCTACGAGCAGTACTTC,CASSPGQEGYEQYF
TRBJ2-5,TRBD2,NA,TRBV9,TGTGCCAGCAGCGTAGGGACTAGCGGGGGGATCCAAGAGACCCAGTACTTC,CASSVGTSGGIQETQYF
TRBJ1-3,NA,NA,TRBV4-3,TGCGCCAGCAGCCAGAATCCTCCGCCGGTCAGGGTTGGAAACACCATATATTTT,CASSQNPPPVRVGNTIYF
TRBJ2-2,TRBD2,NA,TRBV3-1/TRBV3-2,TGTGCCAGCAGCCAAGAACTAGCGGGCCCCACCGGGGAGCTGTTTTTT,CASSQELAGPTGELFF
TRBJ2-2,NA,NA,TRBV5-6,TGTGCCAGCAGCCCCAGACATTGGAACACCGGGGAGCTGTTTTTT,CASSPRHWNTGELFF
TRBJ1-2,TRBD1,NA,TRBV28,TGTGCCAGCAGTCCGCGGACAGGGGAGAGCTATGGCTACACCTTC,CASSPRTGESYGYTF
TRBJ2-1,NA,NA,TRBV6-6,TGTGCCAGCATTGAGGGGGGGTCCCGCTCCTACAATGAGCAGTTCTTC,CASIEGGSRSYNEQFF
TRBJ2-3,NA,NA,TRBV6-5,TGTGCCAGCAATCAGGGCCTCACAGATACGCAGTATTTT,CASNQGLTDTQYF
TRBJ1-2,NA,NA,TRBV7-9,TGTGCCAGCAGCTTGGGCAGATCTTATGGCTACACCTTC,CASSLGRSYGYTF